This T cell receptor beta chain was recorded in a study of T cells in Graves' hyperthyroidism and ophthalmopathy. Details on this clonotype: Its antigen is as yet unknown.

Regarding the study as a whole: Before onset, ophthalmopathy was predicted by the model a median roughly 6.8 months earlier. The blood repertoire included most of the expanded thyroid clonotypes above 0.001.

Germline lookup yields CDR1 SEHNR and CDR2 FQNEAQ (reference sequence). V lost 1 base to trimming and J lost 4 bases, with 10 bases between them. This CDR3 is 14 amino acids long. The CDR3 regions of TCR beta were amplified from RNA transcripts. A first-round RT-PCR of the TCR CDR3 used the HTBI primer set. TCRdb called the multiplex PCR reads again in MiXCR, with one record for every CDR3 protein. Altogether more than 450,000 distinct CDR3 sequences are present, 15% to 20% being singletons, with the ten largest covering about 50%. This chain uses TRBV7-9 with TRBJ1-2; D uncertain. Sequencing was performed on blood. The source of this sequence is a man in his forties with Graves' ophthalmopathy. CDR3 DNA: TGTGCCAGCAGCTTAGACGTGGTCAGCTATGGCTACACCTTC. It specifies CASSLDVVSYGYTF.